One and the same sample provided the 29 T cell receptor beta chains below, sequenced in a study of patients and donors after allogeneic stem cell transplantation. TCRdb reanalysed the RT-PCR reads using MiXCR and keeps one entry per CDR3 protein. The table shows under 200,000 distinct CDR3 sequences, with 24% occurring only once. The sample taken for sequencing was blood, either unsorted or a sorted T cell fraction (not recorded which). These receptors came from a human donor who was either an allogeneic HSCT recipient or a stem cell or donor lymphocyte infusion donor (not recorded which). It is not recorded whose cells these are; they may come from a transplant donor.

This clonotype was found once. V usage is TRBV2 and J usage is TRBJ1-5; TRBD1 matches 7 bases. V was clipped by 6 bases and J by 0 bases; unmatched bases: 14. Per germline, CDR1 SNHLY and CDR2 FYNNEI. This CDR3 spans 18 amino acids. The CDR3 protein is CASRTRPGTASSNQPQHF. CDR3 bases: TGTGCCAGCAGAACCCGGCCAGGGACAGCGAGTAGCAATCAGCCCCAGCATTTT.

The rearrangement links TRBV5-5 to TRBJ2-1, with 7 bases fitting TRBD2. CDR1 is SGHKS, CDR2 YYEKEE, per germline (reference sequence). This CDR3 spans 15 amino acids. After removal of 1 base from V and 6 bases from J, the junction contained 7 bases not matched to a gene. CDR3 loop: CASSLYSPGGNEQFF. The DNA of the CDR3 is TGTGCCAGCAGCTTGTATAGCCCGGGGGGCAATGAGCAGTTCTTC.

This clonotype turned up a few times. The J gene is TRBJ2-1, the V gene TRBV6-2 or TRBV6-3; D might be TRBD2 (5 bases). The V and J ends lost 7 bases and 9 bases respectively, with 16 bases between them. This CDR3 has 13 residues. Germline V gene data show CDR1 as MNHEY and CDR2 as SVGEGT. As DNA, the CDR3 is TGTGCCAGCACCCCAACGGGGTGGGGTGAGCAGTTCTTC. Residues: CASTPTGWGEQFF.

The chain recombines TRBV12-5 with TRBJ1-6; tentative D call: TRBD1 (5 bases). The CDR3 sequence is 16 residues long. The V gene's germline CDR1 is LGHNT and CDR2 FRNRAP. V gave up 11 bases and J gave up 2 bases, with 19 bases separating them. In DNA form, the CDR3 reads TGTGCTCTGTGGGGGTTCCACCGGGCCTATAATTCACCCCTCCACTTT. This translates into CALWGFHRAYNSPLHF.

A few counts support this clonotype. CDR3 DNA sequence: TGTGCCAGCAGCTCCCTTTTTCGCGGGATACAAGAGACCCAGTACTTC. Residues: CASSSLFRGIQETQYF. This sequence joins TRBV7-8 and TRBJ2-5, with D possibly matching TRBD2 (6 bases). Germline-derived CDR1 and CDR2 are SGHVS and FQNEAQ. This CDR3 contains 16 residues. The V end lost 4 bases, the J end lost 2 bases, and 17 bases lay between the germline ends.

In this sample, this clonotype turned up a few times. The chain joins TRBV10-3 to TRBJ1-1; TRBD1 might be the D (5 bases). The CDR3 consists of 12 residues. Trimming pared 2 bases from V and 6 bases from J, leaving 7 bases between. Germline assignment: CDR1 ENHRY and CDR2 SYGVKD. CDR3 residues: CAISEVGAEAFF. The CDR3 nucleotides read TGTGCCATCAGTGAGGTGGGGGCTGAAGCTTTCTTT.

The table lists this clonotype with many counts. The CDR3: CASSSPGTPNTEAFF. DNA for the CDR3: TGTGCCAGCAGCTCTCCCGGGACACCGAACACTGAAGCTTTCTTT. This chain connects TRBV3-1 to TRBJ1-1; weak D call: TRBD1 (6 bases). Trimming shortened V by 5 bases and J by 1 base, and 14 bases separated the two germline ends. The CDR3 extends over 15 amino acids. CDR1 is LGHDT and CDR2 is YNNKEL in the germline V gene (reference sequence).

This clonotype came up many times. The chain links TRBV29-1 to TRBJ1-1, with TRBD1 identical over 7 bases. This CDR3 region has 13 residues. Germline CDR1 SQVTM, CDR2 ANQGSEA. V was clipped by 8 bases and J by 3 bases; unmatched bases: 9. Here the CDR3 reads CSTLTGRDTEAFF. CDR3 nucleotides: TGCAGCACCCTGACAGGGAGGGACACTGAAGCTTTCTTT.

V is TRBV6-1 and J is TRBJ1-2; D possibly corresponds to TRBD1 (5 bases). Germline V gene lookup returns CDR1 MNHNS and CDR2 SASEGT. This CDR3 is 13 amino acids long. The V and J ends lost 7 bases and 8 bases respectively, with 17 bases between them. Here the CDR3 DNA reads TGTGCCAGCAAAGAGGGGTTCAGGGACGGCTACACCTTC. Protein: CASKEGFRDGYTF.

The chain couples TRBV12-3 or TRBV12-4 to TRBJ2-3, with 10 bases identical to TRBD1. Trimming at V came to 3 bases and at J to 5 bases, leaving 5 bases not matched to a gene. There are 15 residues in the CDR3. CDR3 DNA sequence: TGTGCCAGCAGTTTGGACAGGGGGGTCGGAGATACGCAGTATTTT. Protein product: CASSLDRGVGDTQYF.

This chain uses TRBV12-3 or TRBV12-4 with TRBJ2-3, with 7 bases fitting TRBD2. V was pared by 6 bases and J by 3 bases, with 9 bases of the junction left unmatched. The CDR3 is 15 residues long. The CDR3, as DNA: TGTGCCAGCAGCCTCGCTAGCGGCAGGACAGATACGCAGTATTTT. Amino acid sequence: CASSLASGRTDTQYF.

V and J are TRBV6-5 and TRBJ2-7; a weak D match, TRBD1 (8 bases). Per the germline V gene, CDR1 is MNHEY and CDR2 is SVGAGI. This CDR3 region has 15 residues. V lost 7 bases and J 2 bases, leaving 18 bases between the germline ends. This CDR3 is CASNRGGSPAYEQYF. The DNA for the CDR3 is TGTGCCAGCAACAGGGGGGGGAGTCCCGCCTACGAGCAGTACTTC.

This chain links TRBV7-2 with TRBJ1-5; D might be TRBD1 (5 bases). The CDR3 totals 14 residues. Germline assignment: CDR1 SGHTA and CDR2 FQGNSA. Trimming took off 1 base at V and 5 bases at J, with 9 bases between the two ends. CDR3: CASSLDRLDQPQHF. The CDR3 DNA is TGTGCCAGCAGCTTAGACAGGCTCGATCAGCCCCAGCATTTT. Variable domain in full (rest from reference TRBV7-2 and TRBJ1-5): GAGVSQSPSNKVTEKGKDVELRCDPISGHTALYWYRQSLGQGLEFLIYFQGNSAPDKSGLPSDRFSAERTGGSVSTLTIQRTQQEDSAVYLCASSLDRLDQPQHFGDGTRLSIL.

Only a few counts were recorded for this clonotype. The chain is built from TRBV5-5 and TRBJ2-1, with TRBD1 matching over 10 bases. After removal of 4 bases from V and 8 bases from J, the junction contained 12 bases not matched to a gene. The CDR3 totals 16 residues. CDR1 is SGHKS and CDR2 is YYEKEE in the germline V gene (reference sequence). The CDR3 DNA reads TGTGCCAGCAGCCACTCCAGACAGGGGGCGCAGGATGAGCAGTTCTTC. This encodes CASSHSRQGAQDEQFF. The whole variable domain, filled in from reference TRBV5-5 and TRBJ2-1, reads DAGVTQSPTHLIKTRGQQVTLRCSPISGHKSVSWYQQVLGQGPQFIFQYYEKEERGRGNFPDRFSARQFPNYSSELNVNALLLGDSALYLCASSHSRQGAQDEQFFGPGTRLTVL.

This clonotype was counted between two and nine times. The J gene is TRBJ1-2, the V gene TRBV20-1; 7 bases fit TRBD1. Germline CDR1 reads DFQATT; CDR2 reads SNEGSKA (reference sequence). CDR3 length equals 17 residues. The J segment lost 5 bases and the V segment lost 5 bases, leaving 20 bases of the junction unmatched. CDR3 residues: CSASNNRGTYGFYGYTF. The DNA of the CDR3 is TGCAGTGCTTCTAATAACAGGGGAACGTACGGGTTTTATGGCTACACCTTC.

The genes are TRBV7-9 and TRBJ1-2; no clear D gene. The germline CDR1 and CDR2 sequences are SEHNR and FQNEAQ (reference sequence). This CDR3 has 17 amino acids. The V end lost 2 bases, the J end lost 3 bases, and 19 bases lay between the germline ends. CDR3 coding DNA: TGTGCCAGCAGCTTACGGCGGCGCCTGGGGATTGACTATGGCTACACCTTC. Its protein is CASSLRRRLGIDYGYTF. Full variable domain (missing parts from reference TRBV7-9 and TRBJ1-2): DTGVSQNPRHKITKRGQNVTFRCDPISEHNRLYWYRQTLGQGPEFLTYFQNEAQLEKSRLLSDRFSAERPKGSFSTLEIQRTEQGDSAMYLCASSLRRRLGIDYGYTFGSGTRLTVV.

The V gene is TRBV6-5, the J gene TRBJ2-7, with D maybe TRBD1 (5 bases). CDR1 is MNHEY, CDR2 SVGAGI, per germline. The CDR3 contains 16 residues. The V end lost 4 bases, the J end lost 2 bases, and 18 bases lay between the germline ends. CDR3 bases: TGTGCCAGCAGTTTTACGACAGAGAGCCCAACCTACGAGCAGTACTTC. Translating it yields CASSFTTESPTYEQYF.

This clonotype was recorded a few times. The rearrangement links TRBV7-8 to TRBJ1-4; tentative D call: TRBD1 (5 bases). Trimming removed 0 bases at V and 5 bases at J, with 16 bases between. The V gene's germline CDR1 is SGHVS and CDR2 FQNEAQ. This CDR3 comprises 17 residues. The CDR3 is CASSLAWGGKKNEKLFF. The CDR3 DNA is TGTGCCAGCAGCTTAGCGTGGGGGGGGAAGAAAAATGAAAAACTGTTTTTT. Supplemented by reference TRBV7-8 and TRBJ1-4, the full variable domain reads GAGVSQSPRYKVAKRGQDVALRCDPISGHVSLFWYQQALGQGPEFLTYFQNEAQLDKSGLPSDRFFAERPEGSVSTLKIQRTQQEDSAVYLCASSLAWGGKKNEKLFFGSGTQLSVL.

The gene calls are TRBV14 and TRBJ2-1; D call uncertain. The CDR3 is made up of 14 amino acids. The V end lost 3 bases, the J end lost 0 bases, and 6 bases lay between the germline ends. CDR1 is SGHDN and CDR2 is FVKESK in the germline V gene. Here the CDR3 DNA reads TGTGCCAGCAGCCAGACAAGCTCCTACAATGAGCAGTTCTTC. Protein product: CASSQTSSYNEQFF. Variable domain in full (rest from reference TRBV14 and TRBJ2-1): EAGVTQFPSHSVIEKGQTVTLRCDPISGHDNLYWYRRVMGKEIKFLLHFVKESKQDESGMPNNRFLAERTGGTYSTLKVQPAELEDSGVYFCASSQTSSYNEQFFGPGTRLTVL.

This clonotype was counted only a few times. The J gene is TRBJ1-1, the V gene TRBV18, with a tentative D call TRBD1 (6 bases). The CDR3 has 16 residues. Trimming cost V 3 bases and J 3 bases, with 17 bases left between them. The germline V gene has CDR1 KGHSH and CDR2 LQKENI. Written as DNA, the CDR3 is TGTGCCAGCTCACCGCGGACAGACCCAACCTACACTGAAGCTTTCTTT. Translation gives CASSPRTDPTYTEAFF. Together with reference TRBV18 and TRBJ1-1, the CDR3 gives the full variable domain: NAGVMQNPRHLVRRRGQEARLRCSPMKGHSHVYWYRQLPEEGLKFMVYLQKENIIDESGMPKERFSAEFPKEGPSILRIQQVVRGDSAAYFCASSPRTDPTYTEAFFGQGTRLTVV.

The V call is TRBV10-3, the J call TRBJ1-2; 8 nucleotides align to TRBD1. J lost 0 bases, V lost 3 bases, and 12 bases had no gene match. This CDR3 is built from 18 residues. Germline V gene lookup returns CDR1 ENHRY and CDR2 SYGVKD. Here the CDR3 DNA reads TGTGCCATCAGTGACCCGGACAGGGTCGTTTACCCTAACTATGGCTACACCTTC. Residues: CAISDPDRVVYPNYGYTF.

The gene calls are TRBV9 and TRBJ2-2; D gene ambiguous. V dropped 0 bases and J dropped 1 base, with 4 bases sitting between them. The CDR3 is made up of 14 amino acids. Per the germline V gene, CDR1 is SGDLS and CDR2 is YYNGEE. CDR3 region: CASSVGGNTGELFF. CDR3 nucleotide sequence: TGTGCCAGCAGCGTAGGAGGGAACACCGGGGAGCTGTTTTTT.

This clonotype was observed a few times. The CDR3 is CASSYTASSSGNTIYF. DNA of the CDR3: TGTGCCAGCAGTTACACAGCTTCCAGCTCTGGAAACACCATATATTTT. This chain joins TRBV6-6 and TRBJ1-3; D ambiguous. The CDR3 totals 16 residues. CDR1 is MNHNY and CDR2 is SVGAGI in the germline V gene (reference sequence). Between the trimmed V and J ends, which lost 2 bases and 0 bases, there was a span of 11 bases.

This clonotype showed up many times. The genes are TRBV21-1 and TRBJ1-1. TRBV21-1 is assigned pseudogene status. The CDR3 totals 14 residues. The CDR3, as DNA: TGTGCCAGCAGCAAAGATCAGGATAACACTGAAGCTTTCTTT. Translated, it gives CASSKDQDNTEAFF.

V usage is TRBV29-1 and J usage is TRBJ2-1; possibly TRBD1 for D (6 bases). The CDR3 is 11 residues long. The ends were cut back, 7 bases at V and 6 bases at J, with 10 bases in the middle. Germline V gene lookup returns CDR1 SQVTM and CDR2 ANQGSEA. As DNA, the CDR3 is TGCAGCGGCACAGGGTCCAATGAGCAGTTCTTC. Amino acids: CSGTGSNEQFF.

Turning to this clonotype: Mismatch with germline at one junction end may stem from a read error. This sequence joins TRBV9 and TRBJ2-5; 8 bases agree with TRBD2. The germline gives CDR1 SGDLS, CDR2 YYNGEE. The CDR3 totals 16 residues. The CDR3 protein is CASSSTGTSGEETRYF. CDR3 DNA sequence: TGTGCCAGCAGCTCCACGGGAACTAGCGGCGAAGAGACCCGGTACTTC. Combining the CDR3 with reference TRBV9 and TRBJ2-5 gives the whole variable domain DSGVTQTPKHLITATGQRVTLRCSPRSGDLSVYWYQQSLDQGLQFLIQYYNGEERAKGNILERFSAQQFPDLHSELNLSSLELGDSALYFCASSSTGTSGEETRYFGPGTRLLVL.

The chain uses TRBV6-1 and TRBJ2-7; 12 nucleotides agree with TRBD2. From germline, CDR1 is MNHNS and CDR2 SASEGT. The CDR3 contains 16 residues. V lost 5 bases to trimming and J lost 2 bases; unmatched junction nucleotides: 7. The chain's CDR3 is CASSSTSGGLAYEQYF. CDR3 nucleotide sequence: TGTGCCAGCAGTTCGACTAGCGGGGGACTCGCCTACGAGCAGTACTTC.

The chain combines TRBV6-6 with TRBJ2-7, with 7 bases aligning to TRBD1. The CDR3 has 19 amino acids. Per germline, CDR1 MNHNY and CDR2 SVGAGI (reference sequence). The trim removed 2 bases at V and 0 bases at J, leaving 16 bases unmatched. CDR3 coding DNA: TGTGCCAGCAGTTACGTAGGGGGCATGAGCGTGAGGAGCTCCTACGAGCAGTACTTC. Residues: CASSYVGGMSVRSSYEQYF.

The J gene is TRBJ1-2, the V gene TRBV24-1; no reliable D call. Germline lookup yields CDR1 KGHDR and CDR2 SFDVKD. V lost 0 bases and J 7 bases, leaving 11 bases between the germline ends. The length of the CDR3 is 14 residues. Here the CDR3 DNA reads TGTGCCACCAGTGATTTGGATTGGGGAACTGGCTACACCTTC. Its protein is CATSDLDWGTGYTF.